Below are 5 T cell receptor beta chains sequenced from a single sample in a study of metastatic and nonmetastatic thyroid tumors. All patients reached thyroid surgery having received no treatment beforehand. TCRdb redid the clone calls on the PCR reads using MiXCR. The sample consists of 25,000 to 35,000 clones, roughly 25% of them appearing once. The specimen sequenced was blood. Receptors originate from a female donor with papillary thyroid cancer or a benign thyroid nodule (not recorded which). Some clones in this sample may be carry-over from other donors' samples.

With respect to this clone: A junction end diverges from the germline sequence, so it may reflect a read error. This rearrangement joins TRBV5-1 to TRBJ2-3, with D possibly TRBD1 on 5 matching bases. Germline CDR1 and CDR2: SGHRS and YFSETQ. CDR3 length: 15 amino acids. CDR3 amino acids: CASSLADSITYTQYF. CDR3 nucleotide sequence: TGCGCCAGCAGCTTGGCCGACAGTATCACATATACGCAGTATTTT.

CDR3 amino acids: CSARTDRGGQPQHF. CDR3 DNA: TGCAGTGCTAGGACGGACAGGGGAGGCCAGCCCCAGCATTTT. The chain is built from TRBV20-1 and TRBJ1-5; the match to TRBD1 covers 9 bases. The length of the CDR3 is 14 residues. Germline-derived CDR1 and CDR2 are DFQATT and SNEGSKA (reference sequence). Trimming removed 3 bases from V and 7 bases from J; junction bases left unmatched: 7.

The chain's CDR3 is CASSSSAYEQYF. In nucleotides, the CDR3 is TGTGCCAGCAGCTCGAGCGCCTACGAGCAGTACTTC. This rearrangement joins TRBV7-2 to TRBJ2-7, with no clear D. V lost 4 bases and J 2 bases, leaving 6 bases between the germline ends. The CDR3 totals 12 residues. The germline V gene has CDR1 SGHTA and CDR2 FQGNSA.

This clone was seen repeatedly, ten times or more. The genes are TRBV7-9 and TRBJ1-4, with 11 bases that match TRBD1. The CDR3 totals 18 residues. From germline, CDR1 is SEHNR and CDR2 FQNEAQ (reference sequence). J was trimmed by 2 bases and V by 0 bases; bases with no gene match: 5. Here the CDR3 DNA reads TGTGCCAGCAGCTTAGCGTCAGGACAGGGGGCCACTAATGAAAAACTGTTTTTT. Its protein is CASSLASGQGATNEKLFF.

V is TRBV20-1 and J is TRBJ1-1; the match to TRBD1 covers 7 bases. The CDR3 has 14 amino acids. Germline CDR1 and CDR2: DFQATT and SNEGSKA (reference sequence). V lost 5 bases and J lost 8; bases outside the gene matches: 14. This CDR3 is CSAPYTTGRGEAFF. As DNA, the CDR3 is TGCAGTGCTCCCTATACGACAGGGCGGGGGGAAGCTTTCTTT.